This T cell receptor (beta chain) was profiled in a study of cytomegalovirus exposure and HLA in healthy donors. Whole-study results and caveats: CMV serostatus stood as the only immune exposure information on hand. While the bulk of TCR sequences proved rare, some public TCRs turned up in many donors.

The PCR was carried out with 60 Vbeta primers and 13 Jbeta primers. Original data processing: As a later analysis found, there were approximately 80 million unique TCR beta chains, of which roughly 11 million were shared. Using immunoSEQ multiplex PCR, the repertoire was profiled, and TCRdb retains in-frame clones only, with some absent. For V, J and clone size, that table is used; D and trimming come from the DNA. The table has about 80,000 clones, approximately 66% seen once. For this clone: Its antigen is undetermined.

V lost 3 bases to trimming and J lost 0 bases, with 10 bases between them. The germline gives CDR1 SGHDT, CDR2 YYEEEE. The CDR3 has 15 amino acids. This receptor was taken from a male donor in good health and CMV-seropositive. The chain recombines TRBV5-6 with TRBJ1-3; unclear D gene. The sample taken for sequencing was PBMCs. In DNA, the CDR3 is TGTGCCAGCAGCTCCCCGTTGAGCTCTGGAAACACCATATATTTT. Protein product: CASSSPLSSGNTIYF. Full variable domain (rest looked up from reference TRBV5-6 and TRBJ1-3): DAGVTQSPTHLIKTRGQQVTLRCSPKSGHDTVSWYQQALGQGPQFIFQYYEEEERQRGNFPDRFSGHQFPNYSSELNVNALLLGDSALYLCASSSPLSSGNTIYFGEGSWLTVV.